The following is a TCR beta chain sequence with its context. These data belong to a study of technical replicates of blood from several donors. There are 13 residues in the CDR3. V was pared by 4 bases and J by 4 bases, with 10 bases between. Per germline, CDR1 SGHDT and CDR2 YYEEEE. Data came from immunoSEQ multiplex PCR; TCRdb stores just in-frame clones and leaves some out. The repertoire holds fewer than 95,000 clones, with nearly 95% as singletons. The sequence was collected from a human donor in good health. The gene calls are TRBV5-6 and TRBJ2-3; possible D gene TRBD2, 6 bases. The specimen sequenced was T cells isolated from PBMCs. The CDR3 loop is CASSLSGADTQYF. The DNA of the CDR3 is TGTGCCAGCAGCCTGTCGGGGGCAGATACGCAGTATTTT.